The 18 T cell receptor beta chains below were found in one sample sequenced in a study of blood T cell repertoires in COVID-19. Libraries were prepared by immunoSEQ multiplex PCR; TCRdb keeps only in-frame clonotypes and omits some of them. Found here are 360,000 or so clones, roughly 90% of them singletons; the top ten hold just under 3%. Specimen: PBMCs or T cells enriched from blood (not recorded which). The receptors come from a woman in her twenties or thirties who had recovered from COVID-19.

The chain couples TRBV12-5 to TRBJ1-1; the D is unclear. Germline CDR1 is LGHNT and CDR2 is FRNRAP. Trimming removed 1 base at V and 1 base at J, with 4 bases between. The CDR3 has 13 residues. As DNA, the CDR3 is TGTGCTAGTGGTTTGGCCGGGAACACTGAAGCTTTCTTT. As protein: CASGLAGNTEAFF.

The CDR3 sequence is CASSLGANTYEQYF. CDR3 DNA sequence: TGTGCCAGCAGCTTGGGGGCGAATACCTACGAGCAGTACTTC. The chain uses TRBV5-5 and TRBJ2-7, with D hard to call. There are 14 residues in the CDR3. Looked up from germline, CDR1 is SGHKS and CDR2 is YYEKEE (reference sequence). The V end lost 0 bases, the J end lost 2 bases, and 9 bases lay between the germline ends.

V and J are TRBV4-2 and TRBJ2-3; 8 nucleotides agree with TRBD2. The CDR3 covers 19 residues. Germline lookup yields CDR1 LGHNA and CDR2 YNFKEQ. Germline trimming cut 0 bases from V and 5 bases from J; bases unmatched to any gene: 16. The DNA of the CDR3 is TGTGCCAGCAGCCAAGATTCAGGGGCGGGGGGTGTTGGTGGAGATACGCAGTATTTT. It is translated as CASSQDSGAGGVGGDTQYF.

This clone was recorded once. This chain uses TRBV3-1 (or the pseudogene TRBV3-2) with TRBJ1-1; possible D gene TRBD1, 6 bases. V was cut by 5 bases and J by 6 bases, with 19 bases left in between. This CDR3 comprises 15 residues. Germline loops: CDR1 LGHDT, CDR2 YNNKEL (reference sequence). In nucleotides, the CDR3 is TGTGCCAGCAGCATGTTGTTGGGGGGGGCTTCTGAAGCTTTCTTT. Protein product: CASSMLLGGASEAFF.

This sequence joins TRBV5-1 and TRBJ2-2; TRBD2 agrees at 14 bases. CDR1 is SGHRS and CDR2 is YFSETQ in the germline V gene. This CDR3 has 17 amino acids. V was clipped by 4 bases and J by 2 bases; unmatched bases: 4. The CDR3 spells CASSPGTSGGNTGELFF. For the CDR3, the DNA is TGCGCCAGCAGCCCAGGGACTAGCGGGGGTAACACCGGGGAGCTGTTTTTT.

CDR3 protein: CASSSLFLNTEAFF. CDR3 in DNA: TGTGCCAGCAGCTCCTTATTTTTGAACACTGAAGCTTTCTTT. The V call is TRBV7-9, the J call TRBJ1-1; no firm D call. Between the trimmed V and J ends, which lost 4 bases and 0 bases, there was a span of 9 bases. CDR1 is SEHNR, CDR2 FQNEAQ, per germline (reference sequence). The CDR3 has 14 amino acids.

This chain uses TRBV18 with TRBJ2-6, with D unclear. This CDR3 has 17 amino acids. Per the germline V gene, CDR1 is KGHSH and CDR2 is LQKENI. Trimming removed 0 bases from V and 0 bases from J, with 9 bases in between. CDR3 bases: TGTGCCAGCTCACCACCGGCCCGACTCTCTGGGGCCAACGTCCTGACTTTC. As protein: CASSPPARLSGANVLTF.

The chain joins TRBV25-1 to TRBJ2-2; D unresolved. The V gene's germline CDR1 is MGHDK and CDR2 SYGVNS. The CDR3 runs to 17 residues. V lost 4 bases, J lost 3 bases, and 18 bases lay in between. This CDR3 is CASSGLRPSEDTGELFF. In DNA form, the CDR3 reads TGTGCCAGCAGTGGATTGAGGCCATCTGAGGACACCGGGGAGCTGTTTTTT. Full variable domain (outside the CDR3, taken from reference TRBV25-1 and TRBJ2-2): EADIYQTPRYLVIGTGKKITLECSQTMGHDKMYWYQQDPGMELHLIHYSYGVNSTEKGDLSSESTVSRIRTEHFPLTLESARPSHTSQYLCASSGLRPSEDTGELFFGEGSRLTVL.

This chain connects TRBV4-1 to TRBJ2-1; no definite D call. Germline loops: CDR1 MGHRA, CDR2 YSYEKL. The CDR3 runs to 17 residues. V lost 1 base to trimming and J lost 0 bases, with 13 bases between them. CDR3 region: CASSQGQARSSYNEQFF. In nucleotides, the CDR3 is TGCGCCAGCAGCCAAGGTCAAGCGCGAAGCTCCTACAATGAGCAGTTCTTC.

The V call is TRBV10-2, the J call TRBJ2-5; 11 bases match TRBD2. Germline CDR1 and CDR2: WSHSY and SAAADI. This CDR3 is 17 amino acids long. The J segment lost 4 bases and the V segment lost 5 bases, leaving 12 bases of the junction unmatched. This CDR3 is CASSPSTSGVRRETQYF. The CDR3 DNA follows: TGCGCCAGCAGTCCGTCGACTAGCGGGGTCCGCAGAGAGACCCAGTACTTC.

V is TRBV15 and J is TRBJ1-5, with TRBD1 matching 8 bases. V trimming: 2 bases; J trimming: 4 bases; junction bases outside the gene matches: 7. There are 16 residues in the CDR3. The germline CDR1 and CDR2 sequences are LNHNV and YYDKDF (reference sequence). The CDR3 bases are TGTGCCACCAGCAGATCACGCCGGGACAGGAATCAGCCCCAGCATTTT. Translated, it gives CATSRSRRDRNQPQHF.

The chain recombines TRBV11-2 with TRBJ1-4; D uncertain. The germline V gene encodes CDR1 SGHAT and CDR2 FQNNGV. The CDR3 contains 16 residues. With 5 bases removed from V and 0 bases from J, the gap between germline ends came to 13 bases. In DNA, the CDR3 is TGTGCCAGCAGCCCCGTAAGCGGCTCAACTAATGAAAAACTGTTTTTT. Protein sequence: CASSPVSGSTNEKLFF.

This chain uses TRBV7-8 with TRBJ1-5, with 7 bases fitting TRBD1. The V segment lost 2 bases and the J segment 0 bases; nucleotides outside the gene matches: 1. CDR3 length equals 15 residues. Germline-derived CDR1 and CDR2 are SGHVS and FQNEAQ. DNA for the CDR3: TGTGCCAGCAGCTTACAGGGGGATAGCAATCAGCCCCAGCATTTT. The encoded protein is CASSLQGDSNQPQHF.

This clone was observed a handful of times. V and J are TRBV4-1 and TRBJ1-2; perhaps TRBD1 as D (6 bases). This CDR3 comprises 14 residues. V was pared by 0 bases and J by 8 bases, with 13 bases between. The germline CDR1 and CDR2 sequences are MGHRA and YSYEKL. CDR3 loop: CASSQDQSGVGYTF. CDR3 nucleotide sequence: TGCGCCAGCAGCCAAGATCAGTCAGGGGTCGGCTACACCTTC.

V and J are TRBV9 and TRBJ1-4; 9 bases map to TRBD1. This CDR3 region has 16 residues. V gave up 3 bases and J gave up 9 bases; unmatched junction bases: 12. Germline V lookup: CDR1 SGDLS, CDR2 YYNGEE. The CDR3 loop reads CASSGPGGQGDKKLFF. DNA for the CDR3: TGTGCCAGCAGCGGACCCGGGGGACAGGGTGATAAAAAACTGTTTTTT. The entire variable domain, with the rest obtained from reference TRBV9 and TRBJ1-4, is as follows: DSGVTQTPKHLITATGQRVTLRCSPRSGDLSVYWYQQSLDQGLQFLIQYYNGEERAKGNILERFSAQQFPDLHSELNLSSLELGDSALYFCASSGPGGQGDKKLFFGSGTQLSVL.

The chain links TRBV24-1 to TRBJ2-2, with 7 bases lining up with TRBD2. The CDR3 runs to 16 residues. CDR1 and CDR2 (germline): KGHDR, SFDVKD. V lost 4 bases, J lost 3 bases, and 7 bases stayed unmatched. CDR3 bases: TGTGCCACCAGTGACCCGGGGGGATTTGACACCGGGGAGCTGTTTTTT. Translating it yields CATSDPGGFDTGELFF.

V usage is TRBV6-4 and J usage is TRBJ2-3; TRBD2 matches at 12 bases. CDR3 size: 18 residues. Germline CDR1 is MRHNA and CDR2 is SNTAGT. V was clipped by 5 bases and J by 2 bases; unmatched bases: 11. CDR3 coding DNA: TGTGCCAGCAGTCCCTTACTGACTAGCGGGAGTGACACAGATACGCAGTATTTT. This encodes CASSPLLTSGSDTDTQYF.

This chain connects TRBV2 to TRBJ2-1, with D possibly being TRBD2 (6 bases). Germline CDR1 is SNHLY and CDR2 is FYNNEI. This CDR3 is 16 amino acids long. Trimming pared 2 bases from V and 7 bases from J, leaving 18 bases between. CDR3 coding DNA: TGTGCCAGCAGTGAACGGGTAGCGGCCTACTATAATGAGCAGTTCTTC. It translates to CASSERVAAYYNEQFF.